Listed below are T cell receptor beta chains from one sample, sequenced in a study of cytomegalovirus exposure and HLA in healthy donors. The table came from immunoSEQ multiplex PCR; TCRdb's copy has only in-frame clones and leaves some out. The data contain 55,000 to 80,000 clones, about three quarters of them singletons. The source material was PBMCs. The receptors were gathered from a man aged 45-65 years in good health and CMV-seropositive. Each CDR3 is given with its conserved first and last residue. D genes are given only for firm matches. Some rows have no size entry. The others give once, few or many, or a class for an expanded clone.

TRBD1,TRBJ1-4,few,13,TRBV5-6,TGTGCCAGCAGCAACAGGGGTGGAGAAAAACTGTTTTTT,CASSNRGGEKLFF
TRBD2,TRBJ2-7,.,15,TRBV6-6,TGTGCCGCTGCTCCGGGGACTAGCGGGTCCTACGAGCAGTACTTC,CAAAPGTSGSYEQYF
TRBD1,TRBJ1-5,.,16,TRBV28,TGTGCCAGCAGTCCCCCGACAGGGTCGGGCAATCAGCCCCAGCATTTT,CASSPPTGSGNQPQHF
.,TRBJ2-2,once,16,TRBV11-2,TGTGCCAGCAGCTTAGGTGGACTAGGGGGCACCGGGGAGCTGTTTTTT,CASSLGGLGGTGELFF
.,TRBJ1-3,few,16,TRBV4-1,TGCGCCAGCACTATGTGGGGGGAAGTGTCTGGAAACACCATATATTTT,CASTMWGEVSGNTIYF
.,TRBJ1-1,once,12,TRBV7-9,TGTGCCAGCAGCTTCCCCGGGGTTGAAGCTTTCTTT,CASSFPGVEAFF
.,TRBJ1-3,.,14,TRBV15,TGTGCCACCAGCAAAGACTACTCTGGAAACACCATATATTTT,CATSKDYSGNTIYF
.,TRBJ2-3,.,16,TRBV4-1,TGCGCCAGCAGCCAAGAGGTCGGTTCTAGCACAGATACGCAGTATTTT,CASSQEVGSSTDTQYF
.,TRBJ1-1,few,14,TRBV25-1,TGTGCCAGCCCTGACAGAAGGCCGAACACTGAAGCTTTCTTT,CASPDRRPNTEAFF
TRBD2,TRBJ2-1,.,14,TRBV19,TGTGCCAGTAGTTTTAGCGGGAGGGAAGATGAGCAGTTCTTC,CASSFSGREDEQFF
.,TRBJ1-6,.,14,TRBV9,TGTGCCAGCAGCGTGGGAGGGGACAATTCACCCCTCCACTTT,CASSVGGDNSPLHF
TRBD1,TRBJ2-3,few,17,TRBV14,TGTGCCAGCAGCCAAGGGACAGGGGGCTTTTGGACAGATACGCAGTATTTT,CASSQGTGGFWTDTQYF
TRBD1,TRBJ1-4,.,14,TRBV25-1,TGTGCCAGCAGTGACAGGGGGCTTAGAGAAAAACTGTTTTTT,CASSDRGLREKLFF
TRBD2,TRBJ2-3,.,17,TRBV9,TGTGCCAGCAGCGTAGATACTAGCGGGAAAAGCACAGATACGCAGTATTTT,CASSVDTSGKSTDTQYF
.,TRBJ1-5,once,15,TRBV7-2,TGTGCCAGCAGCTTACAGGGAAATAGCAATCAGCCCCAGCATTTT,CASSLQGNSNQPQHF
.,TRBJ2-3,.,15,TRBV7-9,TGTGCCAGCAGCCCCGCCGGGTCTAGCACAGATACGCAGTATTTT,CASSPAGSSTDTQYF
TRBD1,TRBJ1-5,.,15,TRBV10-2,TGCGCCAGCAGTGTTTCAGGGGGGAGCAATCAGCCCCAGCATTTT,CASSVSGGSNQPQHF
TRBD1,TRBJ1-3,.,16,TRBV9,TGTGCCAGCAGCGCCCAACAGGGGGATTGGGGAAACACCATATATTTT,CASSAQQGDWGNTIYF
TRBD1,TRBJ2-2,.,15,TRBV29-1,TGCAGCGTAACCGGGACAGGGAGACTCACCGGGGAGCTGTTTTTT,CSVTGTGRLTGELFF
TRBD1,TRBJ1-5,.,16,TRBV19,TGTGCCAGTAGTAAGAGACAGGGGGCGCATAATCAGCCCCAGCATTTT,CASSKRQGAHNQPQHF
TRBD2,TRBJ2-3,.,20,TRBV5-1,TGCGCCAGCAGCTCCCCGACTAGCGGGATTTGGGGGCCCAGCACAGATACGCAGTATTTT,CASSSPTSGIWGPSTDTQYF
TRBD2,TRBJ2-1,.,14,TRBV7-9,TGTGCCAGCAGCTTACTAGCGGGAGGCGATGAGCAGTTCTTC,CASSLLAGGDEQFF
.,TRBJ1-1,.,12,TRBV7-9,TGTTCCAGCAGTGTGGTTAACGGGGAGGCTTTCTTT,CSSSVVNGEAFF